The present TCR beta chain was sequenced within a study of blood T cell repertoires in COVID-19 (dated by TCRdb to the early 2020s). Regarding the research as a whole: The collaborator samples originated in the United States, Italy and Spain and spanned the acute and convalescent phases of COVID-19. Samples were obtained from the ongoing ImmuneRACE study (first 160 participants) and from some 1,300 subjects provided by 6 global collaborators. The sample metadata nearly always contained a de-identified subject ID, COVID-19 status, age in years and sex. Subjects who had been exposed to COVID-19, were actively infected with it, or had recovered from it provided the deeply sampled blood TCRbeta repertoires that made up the dataset. The material from the prospective study consisted of cDNA or gDNA derived from T cells, B-cell-depleted T cells, or PBMCs. The repertoires were made available in a free public database intended to serve as a resource for research on the immune response to SARS-CoV-2. HLA class I and class II types, where available, came from metadata supplied by the sample provider rather than from assay-based typing. What the study reported, not specific to this receptor: How much clinical and demographic metadata was included differed by source and by participant, and the metadata was provided uncurated.

In the prospective study, participants were about 18 to 100 years old, resided in around 25 geographic areas of the United States, and were enrolled through a virtual design. In the prospective study, cohorts were assigned on the basis of participant-reported clinical history obtained from a screening survey and a study questionnaire. ImmuneRACE Cohort 3 recovered participants were defined by two consecutive negative NP/OP PCR tests, healthcare professional clearance, or symptom resolution. In the prospective study, mobile phlebotomists collected whole blood, serum and a nasopharyngeal or oropharyngeal swab from each participant. Additional blood draws and questionnaires over an approximately 2-month period could optionally be provided by prospective study participants. Blood samples from the prospective study were shipped frozen or at room temperature prior to DNA extraction. TCRbeta CDR3 regions were amplified from genomic DNA using the immunoSEQ Assay, a bias-controlled multiplex PCR. As for the original processing: Nucleated cell counts per sample were estimated from amplification of reference gene primers within the assay. To quantify the absolute abundance of each unique TCRbeta CDR3 rearrangement, sequence reads were collapsed and filtered. For each sample, productive Simpson clonality was calculated as the square root of Simpson's diversity index over productive rearrangements. In TCRdb, the immuneACCESS table is reduced to in-frame sequences with V and J assigned. These tables do not hold every clone; where another copy was compared, an unresolved V gene accounts for under half, and the others remain unexplained. D and trimming come from the DNA, and the V and J calls and clone size come from that table. The sample table holds 250,000 to 350,000 clones, of which about 87% were seen once. 5.3% of the sample lies in the top ten.

The CDR1 and CDR2 encoded by the germline V gene are MDHEN and SYDVKM. The CDR3 numbers 16 residues from cysteine through phenylalanine. Just the 48-base CDR3 DNA is kept, in frame starting at base 1. Relative to germline, V is missing 5 bases and J is missing 5 bases, with 8 bases of the junction outside any gene match. As regards this clone: The target of this receptor is not known. It has no much larger one-base neighbor in the sample; base qualities were not kept.

The origin of this receptor is a woman in her twenties or thirties who had recovered from COVID-19. The sequenced sample was PBMCs or T cells enriched from blood (not recorded which). This chain joins TRBV28 to TRBJ2-1; TRBD2 lines up with 11 middle nucleotides. Here the CDR3 is given as CASSPASGGPHNEQFF. The DNA sequence is TGTGCCAGCAGTCCCGCTAGCGGGGGGCCCCACAATGAGCAGTTCTTC.